The rows below give T cell receptor beta chains drawn from one sample of a study of CD8+ T cells in alopecia areata. Generated by immunoSEQ multiplex PCR, the TCRdb table keeps only in-frame clones and is missing some. This table holds 95,000 to 120,000 clones, 55% to 70% found once. Material for sequencing was NKG2D-low CD8+ T cells sorted from blood. These receptor sequences come from a human donor with alopecia areata. Both conserved end residues are part of each CDR3. Each record gives: clone size, V gene, J gene, D gene, CDR3 DNA, CDR3 protein. The D gene is left open where the match is weak. Size is omitted from some rows. Given values are once, few, many or a class for expanded clones.

few	TRBV5-4	TRBJ1-1	-	TGTGCCAGCAGAACAGCAGCCACTGAAGCTTTCTTT	CASRTAATEAFF
few	TRBV5-1	TRBJ1-1	-	TGCGCCAGCAGCCCACCTGACGGGGAGAACACTGAAGCTTTCTTT	CASSPPDGENTEAFF
-	TRBV6-6	TRBJ1-4	TRBD1	TGTGCCAGCAGTTGGACAGGGACGAACGAAAAACTGTTTTTT	CASSWTGTNEKLFF
once	TRBV6-6	TRBJ2-1	-	TGTGCCAGCAGTTACTTAAGTGGGAACGAGCAGTTCTTC	CASSYLSGNEQFF
-	TRBV7-2	TRBJ2-2	-	TGTGCCAGCAGCTTAGCGTCTAGTGCCGGGGAGCTGTTTTTT	CASSLASSAGELFF
-	TRBV19	TRBJ2-3	-	TGTGCCAGTAGTATAGTCTTCGGGGTAGGGATTGGAACAGATACGCAGTATTTT	CASSIVFGVGIGTDTQYF
-	TRBV6-4	TRBJ2-7	-	TGTGCCAGCAGCCTGAACTCTGGCGAGCAGTACTTC	CASSLNSGEQYF
once	TRBV27	TRBJ2-5	-	TGTGCCAGCAGTTTTGTAGGAGAGACCCAGTACTTC	CASSFVGETQYF
few	TRBV13	TRBJ2-1	TRBD2	TGTGCCAGCAGCCCTAGGACTAGCGGGACATTCTACAATGAGCAGTTCTTC	CASSPRTSGTFYNEQFF
-	TRBV29-1	TRBJ1-2	-	TGCAGCGTTGAAGTTAGGTACGGCTACACCTTC	CSVEVRYGYTF
once	TRBV11-1	TRBJ2-6	TRBD1	TGTGCCAGCACCCCCGGGACAGGGGCTGGGGCCAACGTCCTGACTTTC	CASTPGTGAGANVLTF
few	TRBV28	TRBJ2-7	-	TGTGCCAGCTCAGGGATAATTGACGAGCAGTACTTC	CASSGIIDEQYF
-	TRBV29-1	TRBJ2-7	TRBD2	TGCAGCGTTGATGGCGGGACTAACTACGAGCAGTACTTC	CSVDGGTNYEQYF
few	TRBV7-9	TRBJ1-1	-	TGTGCCAGCAGCAGGACGAACACTGAAGCTTTCTTT	CASSRTNTEAFF
-	TRBV13	TRBJ2-7	-	TGTGCCAGCAGCTTAGGACGGGGCTCCTACGAGCAGTACTTC	CASSLGRGSYEQYF
-	TRBV9	TRBJ2-1	-	TGTGCCAGCAGCGTAGGCTCAAGCAATGAGCAGTTCTTC	CASSVGSSNEQFF
-	TRBV7-8	TRBJ1-1	-	TGTGCCAGCAGCTTCACAGGGTCGGGCACTGAAGCTTTCTTT	CASSFTGSGTEAFF
-	TRBV10-2	TRBJ2-3	TRBD2	TGCGCCAGCGGACTAGCGGGAGGCCGTGATACGCAGTATTTT	CASGLAGGRDTQYF
-	TRBV7-9	TRBJ2-7	-	TGTGCCAGCAGCTCAGACTGGAGCCCCTACGAGCAGTACTTC	CASSSDWSPYEQYF
-	TRBV28	TRBJ2-3	TRBD1	TGTGCCAGCAGTTTATTATACCGGGACAGTAGCACAGATACGCAGTATTTT	CASSLLYRDSSTDTQYF
-	TRBV9	TRBJ2-1	TRBD2	TGTGCCAGCAGCGTATCTAGCGGGAGTGCCAATGAGCAGTTCTTC	CASSVSSGSANEQFF
-	TRBV7-9	TRBJ2-1	TRBD2	TGTGCCAGCAGACCTGATGGACTAGCGGGAGGGCGGGAGCAGTTCTTC	CASRPDGLAGGREQFF
-	TRBV28	TRBJ1-5	-	TGTGCCAGTTCCCCAGCAAATAGCAATCAGCCCCAGCATTTT	CASSPANSNQPQHF
few	TRBV7-9	TRBJ1-2	TRBD1	TGTGCCAGCAGCCAACAGGGGCCAAATGGCTACACCTTC	CASSQQGPNGYTF
-	TRBV7-9	TRBJ2-1	-	TGTGCCAGCACATACCGGGACGCCGAAATCTTC	CASTYRDAEIF
-	TRBV7-9	TRBJ2-1	-	TGTGCCAGCAGCCTCCACCAACGGACAGACAATGAGCAGTTCTTC	CASSLHQRTDNEQFF
once	TRBV4-1	TRBJ2-1	TRBD1	TGCGCCAGCAGCCAAGTCAGGGGGAAAAACAATGAGCAGTTCTTC	CASSQVRGKNNEQFF
-	TRBV5-1	TRBJ2-7	-	TGCGCCAGCAGCTTGGCGGCTAGCAACCACGAGCAGTACTTC	CASSLAASNHEQYF
-	TRBV7-2	TRBJ2-1	-	TGTGCCAGCAGCCTGACTCGTAATGAGCAGTTCTTC	CASSLTRNEQFF
-	TRBV27	TRBJ2-1	-	TGTGCCAGCAGTTTCCTCGGGGCGGACAATGAGCAGTTCTTC	CASSFLGADNEQFF
-	TRBV4-1	TRBJ2-1	-	TGCGCCAGCAGCCAAGTTCTGGCGTCCAGCTATGAGCAGTTCTTC	CASSQVLASSYEQFF
-	TRBV5-1	TRBJ2-7	-	TGCGCCAGCAGCTTGGACCAAACAGGGCCCCCTTTTGAGCAGTACTTC	CASSLDQTGPPFEQYF
-	TRBV7-2	TRBJ2-1	-	TGTGCCAGCAGCGCCCCCCCGCTTCATGAGCAGTTCTTC	CASSAPPLHEQFF
-	TRBV28	TRBJ1-1	TRBD1	TGTGCCAGCACCCCCCGGGACAGCTGGGGCACTGAAGCTTTCTTT	CASTPRDSWGTEAFF
-	TRBV7-8	TRBJ2-7	-	TGTGCCAGCAGCTTAACTCGGGACCGTACCTACGAGCAGTACTTC	CASSLTRDRTYEQYF
few	TRBV6-5	TRBJ2-1	-	TGTGCCAGCAGTTACGGCAGGGGAATAGGTGAGCAGTTCTTC	CASSYGRGIGEQFF